These 3 T cell receptor beta chains came from one sample sequenced in a study of blood T cell repertoires in COVID-19. Clones were read by immunoSEQ multiplex PCR, and TCRdb kept only the in-frame ones, dropping some. The sample holds roughly 340,000 clones, more than 75% seen once. The sample consisted of PBMCs or T cells enriched from blood (not recorded which). Receptors originate from a man between 35 and 55 years old in a cohort exposed to, infected with or recovered from COVID-19 (not recorded which).

This chain joins TRBV5-1 and TRBJ1-2; a possible D gene is TRBD1 (5 bases). Germline V CDR1 and CDR2: SGHRS, YFSETQ. V dropped 2 bases and J dropped 3 bases, with 14 bases sitting between them. The CDR3 has 15 amino acids. The CDR3 region is CASSLGPGVDYGYTF. CDR3 DNA sequence: TGCGCCAGCAGCTTAGGCCCGGGGGTAGACTATGGCTACACCTTC.

The rearrangement joins TRBV3-1 (or the pseudogene TRBV3-2) to TRBJ2-7; 8 positions match TRBD1. The germline V gene has CDR1 LGHDT and CDR2 YNNKEL (reference sequence). Trimming at V came to 3 bases and at J to 6 bases, leaving 4 bases not matched to a gene. This CDR3 region has 13 residues. CDR3 in DNA: TGTGCCAGCAGCCAGACAGGGGAAGGCGAGCAGTACTTC. Its protein is CASSQTGEGEQYF.

This chain joins TRBV5-1 and TRBJ1-1; D is uncertain. The V gene lost 2 bases and the J gene lost 1 base, with 6 bases spanning the gap. The CDR3 sequence is 13 residues long. Germline V gene sequence: CDR1 SGHRS, CDR2 YFSETQ. The CDR3 nucleotides read TGCGCCAGCAGCTTTCAGGAGAACACTGAAGCTTTCTTT. Amino acid sequence: CASSFQENTEAFF.